These 14 T cell receptor beta chains came from one sample sequenced in a study of T cell clones after liver transplantation. Using immunoSEQ multiplex PCR, the repertoire was profiled, and TCRdb retains in-frame clones only, with some absent. Of 65,000 to 85,000 clones in the sample, around four fifths were seen once. The material sequenced was CD4+ T cells from blood, taken about 50 months after liver transplant. Source of these receptors: a human patient who received a liver transplant. Some T cells may trace back to the graft donor.

This chain links TRBV19 with TRBJ1-5; TRBD1 might be the D (5 bases). Trimming pared 3 bases from V and 6 bases from J, leaving 12 bases between. Germline CDR1 LNHDA, CDR2 SQIVND (reference sequence). CDR3 length: 14 residues. The CDR3 here is CASSIKGAGQPQHF. The CDR3 DNA follows: TGTGCCAGTAGTATTAAAGGGGCCGGTCAGCCCCAGCATTTT.

Only a few counts were recorded for this clone. Written as DNA, the CDR3 is TGTGCCAGCAGCGCCGGACTAGCGGGAGCGGGCGGGGAGCTGTTTTTT. This encodes CASSAGLAGAGGELFF. This chain connects TRBV7-9 to TRBJ2-2, with TRBD2 identical over 13 bases. The germline V gene has CDR1 SEHNR and CDR2 FQNEAQ (reference sequence). This CDR3 comprises 16 residues. V lost 5 bases to trimming and J lost 7 bases; unmatched junction nucleotides: 7.

This chain uses TRBV10-3 with TRBJ2-4; a possible D gene is TRBD2 (5 bases). Germline assignment: CDR1 ENHRY and CDR2 SYGVKD. The CDR3 has 15 amino acids. The V gene lost 3 bases and the J gene lost 4 bases, with 13 bases spanning the gap. In DNA, the CDR3 is TGTGCCATCAGTGACCAAGGACTGGGAAAAAACATTCAGTACTTC. Amino acids: CAISDQGLGKNIQYF.

A few counts support this clone. In nucleotides, the CDR3 is TGTGCCAGCAGCTCGGACAGGGGGAGCGGGGAGCTGTTTTTT. This encodes CASSSDRGSGELFF. The chain joins TRBV7-3 to TRBJ2-2; TRBD1 agrees at 10 bases. Germline trimming cut 4 bases from V and 7 bases from J; bases unmatched to any gene: 3. The CDR3 extends over 14 amino acids. Germline V gene lookup returns CDR1 SGHTA and CDR2 FQGTGA.

CDR3 residues: CASSTPPGPRTDTQYF. The CDR3, as DNA: TGTGCCAGCAGCACCCCCCCAGGCCCCCGGACAGATACGCAGTATTTT. The gene calls are TRBV7-3 and TRBJ2-3; D remains unclear. V was clipped by 5 bases and J by 3 bases, with 18 bases between them. Germline CDR1 SGHTA, CDR2 FQGTGA. The CDR3 length is 16 residues.

In DNA form, the CDR3 reads TGTGCCAGCAGTCCTTACTCGAGGACAGGCGGGGCTTTCTTT. Protein product: CASSPYSRTGGAFF. The rearrangement uses TRBV28 and TRBJ1-1, with 7 nucleotides matching TRBD1. The germline V gene encodes CDR1 MDHEN and CDR2 SYDVKM. The length of the CDR3 is 14 residues. V was pared by 5 bases and J by 11 bases, with 14 bases of the junction left unmatched.

As DNA, the CDR3 is TGCGCCAGCAGCTCCACAGGGTTGAGCTACAATGAGCAGTTCTTC. This sequence encodes CASSSTGLSYNEQFF. The chain couples TRBV5-1 to TRBJ2-1; perhaps TRBD1 as D (6 bases). V lost 3 bases and J lost 3, with 13 bases in between. Germline V gives CDR1 SGHRS, CDR2 YFSETQ. CDR3 length: 15 residues.

The chain has TRBV10-3 and TRBJ1-1; 7 nucleotides agree with TRBD1. This CDR3 has 13 amino acids. Germline CDR1 is ENHRY and CDR2 is SYGVKD. The V and J ends lost 10 bases and 1 base, in that order; junction bases with no gene match: 6. CDR3 DNA sequence: TGTGCCACCGGGGACAGAGAGAACACTGAAGCTTTCTTT. Translating it yields CATGDRENTEAFF.

This clone has just a few counts. The rearrangement joins TRBV7-2 to TRBJ2-2; TRBD2 is a possible D gene (5 bases). The CDR3 has 13 amino acids. The V gene lost 3 bases and the J gene lost 8 bases, with 10 bases spanning the gap. Germline CDR1 and CDR2: SGHTA and FQGNSA. The CDR3 protein is CASSFSVSGELFF. Written as DNA, the CDR3 is TGTGCCAGCAGCTTTAGCGTGTCGGGGGAGCTGTTTTTT.

This clone was counted between two and nine times. V is TRBV6-6 and J is TRBJ2-7; D remains ambiguous. Germline CDR1 MNHNY, CDR2 SVGAGI (reference sequence). Trimming stripped 0 bases from V and 4 bases from J, with 4 bases between. CDR3 length: 12 amino acids. CDR3 in DNA: TGTGCCAGCAGTTACTCGTCTTACGAGCAGTACTTC. Translated: CASSYSSYEQYF.

This chain joins TRBV5-5 and TRBJ2-5; the D gene is possibly TRBD2 (6 bases). The germline CDR1 and CDR2 sequences are SGHKS and YYEKEE (reference sequence). Between the trimmed V and J ends, which lost 0 bases and 6 bases, there was a span of 21 bases. The CDR3 is 17 residues long. The CDR3 DNA is TGTGCCAGCAGCTTGGTCCCGGGACTTGAAACCCGGAAGACCCAGTACTTC. Residues: CASSLVPGLETRKTQYF.

The rearrangement joins TRBV7-2 to TRBJ2-7, with 8 bases identical to TRBD1. CDR3 length: 15 residues. Germline trimming cut 6 bases from V and 0 bases from J; bases unmatched to any gene: 7. From germline, CDR1 is SGHTA and CDR2 FQGNSA. This CDR3 reads CASSNTGGSSYEQYF. CDR3 bases: TGTGCCAGCAGTAACACAGGGGGGAGCTCCTACGAGCAGTACTTC.

The chain combines TRBV5-6 with TRBJ2-3; 11 bases agree with TRBD1. V dropped 2 bases and J dropped 8; count of bases not matched to a gene: 10. This CDR3 is 16 amino acids long. CDR1 is SGHDT, CDR2 YYEEEE, per germline. CDR3 in DNA: TGTGCCAGCAGCTTATTTGGGACAGGGGGTTGGGCTACGCAGTATTTT. This gives the protein CASSLFGTGGWATQYF.

The CDR3 loop is CASSRGQPSNEQFF. The CDR3 region has the DNA TGTGCCAGCAGCCGGGGACAACCTTCCAATGAGCAGTTCTTC. This rearrangement joins TRBV4-2 to TRBJ2-1; maybe TRBD1 (6 bases). Germline assignment: CDR1 LGHNA and CDR2 YNFKEQ. Between the trimmed V and J ends, which lost 4 bases and 6 bases, there was a span of 13 bases. The CDR3 has 14 residues.